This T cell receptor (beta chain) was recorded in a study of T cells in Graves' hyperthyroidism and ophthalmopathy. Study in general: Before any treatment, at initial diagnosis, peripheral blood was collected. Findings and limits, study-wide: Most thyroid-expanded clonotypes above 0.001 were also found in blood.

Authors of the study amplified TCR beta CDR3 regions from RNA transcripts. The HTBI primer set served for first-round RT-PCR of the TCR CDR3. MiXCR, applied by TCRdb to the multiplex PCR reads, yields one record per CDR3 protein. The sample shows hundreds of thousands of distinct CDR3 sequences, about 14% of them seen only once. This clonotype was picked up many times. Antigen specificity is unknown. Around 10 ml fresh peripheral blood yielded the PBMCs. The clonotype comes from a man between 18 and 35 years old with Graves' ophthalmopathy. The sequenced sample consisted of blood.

CDR3 in amino acids: CASSYPGHHDGYTF. The CDR3 nucleotides read TGTGCCAGCAGCTATCCCGGCCATCACGATGGCTACACCTTC. The chain has TRBV13 and TRBJ1-2, with D unclear. The CDR3 sequence is 14 residues long. From germline, CDR1 is PRHDT and CDR2 FYEKMQ (reference sequence). V gave up 4 bases and J gave up 6 bases, with 15 bases separating them.